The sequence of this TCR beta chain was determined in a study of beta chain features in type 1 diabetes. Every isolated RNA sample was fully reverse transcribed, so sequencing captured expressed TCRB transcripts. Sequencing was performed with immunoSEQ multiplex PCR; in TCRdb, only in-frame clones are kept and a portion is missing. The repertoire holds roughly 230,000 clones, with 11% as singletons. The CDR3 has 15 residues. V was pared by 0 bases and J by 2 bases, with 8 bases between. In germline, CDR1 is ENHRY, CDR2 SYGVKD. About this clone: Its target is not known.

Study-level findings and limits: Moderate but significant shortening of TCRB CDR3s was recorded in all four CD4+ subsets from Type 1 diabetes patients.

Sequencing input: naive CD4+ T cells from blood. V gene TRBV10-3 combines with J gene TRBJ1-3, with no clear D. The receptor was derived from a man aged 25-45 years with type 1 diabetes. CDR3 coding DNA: TGTGCCATCAGTGAGTCGCGGTTGGCTGGAAACACCATATATTTT. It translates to CAISESRLAGNTIYF.